These 10 T cell receptor beta chains came from one sample sequenced in a study of blood T cells in healthy people across ages. A second about 7 to 12 cycle PCR used barcoded and J-beta primers. Via MiXCR, TCRdb re-called the 5' RACE reads, giving one row per CDR3 protein. The sample records over 750,000 distinct CDR3 sequences, around 25% being singletons. The same data also went into a second study, on T cells of mothers and their children.

Sequenced material: blood. All receptors come from a boy under 18 in good health.

This clonotype was seen only a few times. The rearrangement links TRBV3-1 to TRBJ2-3; 8 bases are shared with TRBD2. The V gene end was trimmed by 0 bases and the J gene end by 1 base; junction bases not matched to a gene: 6. Germline V lookup: CDR1 LGHDT, CDR2 YNNKEL (reference sequence). The CDR3 runs 17 residues. CDR3 residues: CASSQDAPTSGTDTQYF. Written as DNA, the CDR3 is TGTGCCAGCAGCCAAGATGCCCCGACTAGCGGCACAGATACGCAGTATTTT.

This clonotype was counted only a few times. CDR3 sequence reads: CASSLGTEYEQYF. The CDR3 DNA sequence: TGTGCCAGCAGTCTAGGGACAGAGTACGAGCAGTACTTC. The chain is built from TRBV27 and TRBJ2-5, with 7 bases lining up with TRBD1. The J call may not be correct, given that the DNA end is closer to TRBJ2-7. The CDR3 sequence is 13 residues long. CDR1 MNHEY and CDR2 SMNVEV come from the germline V gene (reference sequence).

Details on this clonotype: This may come from a read error, since a much larger clone is one base off. The V call is TRBV11-2, the J call TRBJ2-7, with D maybe TRBD1 (6 bases). This CDR3 spans 13 amino acids. The V gene lost 3 bases and the J gene lost 4 bases, with 10 bases spanning the gap. Germline V lookup: CDR1 SGHAT, CDR2 FQNNGV. The CDR3 here is CASSFGTKYEQYF. Here the CDR3 DNA reads TGTGCCAGCAGCTTCGGGACAAAATACGAGCAGTACTTC.

The J gene is TRBJ2-6, the V gene TRBV7-9; tentative D call: TRBD2 (5 bases). The CDR3 sequence is 17 residues long. V was trimmed by 1 base and J by 4 bases, leaving 14 bases between them. Germline values: CDR1 SEHNR, CDR2 FQNEAQ (reference sequence). The CDR3 coding sequence is TGTGCCAGCAGCTTAGATGGCCGAGGGTTGGGGGCCAACGTCCTGACTTTC. Encoded protein: CASSLDGRGLGANVLTF.

The CDR3 DNA reads TGTGCCAGCAGCTTAGGTCCTAGCGGTAACACAGATACGCAGTATTTT. It specifies CASSLGPSGNTDTQYF. The genes are TRBV7-9 and TRBJ2-3; the match to TRBD2 covers 7 bases. The V segment lost 1 base and the J segment 2 bases; nucleotides outside the gene matches: 6. Per the germline V gene, CDR1 is SEHNR and CDR2 is FQNEAQ (reference sequence). The CDR3 is 16 residues long.

The J gene is TRBJ2-5, the V gene TRBV12-3 or TRBV12-4, with D tentatively TRBD1 (6 bases). The V gene lost 6 bases and the J gene lost 4 bases, with 12 bases spanning the gap. CDR3 length: 13 residues. CDR3 bases: TGTGCCAGCAGACCCCAGGGGCTAGAGACCCAGTACTTC. It is translated as CASRPQGLETQYF.

This clonotype was seen only a few times. The chain employs TRBV7-8 and TRBJ2-5; tentatively, D is TRBD1 or TRBD2 (5 bases each). From germline, CDR1 is SGHVS and CDR2 FQNEAQ. The V and J ends lost 3 bases and 3 bases respectively, with 11 bases between them. CDR3 length: 14 amino acids. CDR3 in DNA: TGTGCCAGCAGCTTCGGGACCCAAAAAGAGACCCAGTACTTC. This encodes CASSFGTQKETQYF.

This clonotype turned up a few times. V gene TRBV7-2 combines with J gene TRBJ2-7; D unresolved. The CDR3 has 13 amino acids. V lost 1 base, J lost 4 bases, and 8 bases lay in between. The germline CDR1 and CDR2 sequences are SGHTA and FQGNSA. CDR3: CASSLVFRYEQYF. CDR3 bases: TGTGCCAGCAGCTTAGTGTTTAGGTACGAGCAGTACTTC. Supplemented by reference TRBV7-2 and TRBJ2-7, the full variable domain reads GAGVSQSPSNKVTEKGKDVELRCDPISGHTALYWYRQSLGQGLEFLIYFQGNSAPDKSGLPSDRFSAERTGGSVSTLTIQRTQQEDSAVYLCASSLVFRYEQYFGPGTRLTVT.

V is TRBV20-1 and J is TRBJ2-7; 12 bases match TRBD2. The CDR3 totals 15 residues. The V gene end was trimmed by 0 bases and the J gene end by 4 bases; junction bases not matched to a gene: 4. Per the germline V gene, CDR1 is DFQATT and CDR2 is SNEGSKA (reference sequence). CDR3 region: CSARDWLAGGYEQYF. The CDR3 nucleotides are TGCAGTGCTAGAGATTGGCTAGCGGGAGGGTACGAGCAGTACTTC.

This clonotype turned up a few times. The chain employs TRBV7-2 and TRBJ2-7; 7 bases are a match to TRBD1. This CDR3 is built from 14 residues. From germline, CDR1 is SGHTA and CDR2 FQGNSA. The ends lost 1 base at V and 6 bases at J; junction bases unmatched: 6. In DNA, the CDR3 is TGTGCCAGCAGCTTAGACGGGACAGTCCGCGAGCAGTACTTC. It yields the protein CASSLDGTVREQYF. Full variable domain (missing parts from reference TRBV7-2 and TRBJ2-7): GAGVSQSPSNKVTEKGKDVELRCDPISGHTALYWYRQSLGQGLEFLIYFQGNSAPDKSGLPSDRFSAERTGGSVSTLTIQRTQQEDSAVYLCASSLDGTVREQYFGPGTRLTVT.